This T cell receptor (beta chain) appears in the sequencing data of a study of blood T cell repertoires in COVID-19. Germline assignment: CDR1 SGHAT and CDR2 FQNNGV. CDR3 length: 17 amino acids. The V and J ends lost 1 base and 3 bases, in that order; junction bases with no gene match: 6. Study processing details: Reference gene primer amplification yielded estimated nucleated cell counts. TCRdb keeps only in-frame clones here, not all; method: immunoSEQ multiplex PCR. V and J calls and clone size follow that table, whereas D and trimming were derived from the DNA. The sample has 350,000 or so clones; more than 85% are singletons. Two consecutive negative NP/OP PCR tests, clearance, or resolved symptoms defined Cohort 3 recovery.

The J gene is TRBJ1-4, the V gene TRBV11-2; 9 nucleotides align to TRBD1. The TCR was taken from a woman aged 25 to 39 who had recovered from COVID-19. The sample taken for sequencing was PBMCs or T cells enriched from blood (not recorded which). The CDR3 sequence: CASSLVGQGVANEKLFF. DNA of the CDR3: TGTGCCAGCAGCTTAGTGGGACAGGGTGTCGCTAATGAAAAACTGTTTTTT.